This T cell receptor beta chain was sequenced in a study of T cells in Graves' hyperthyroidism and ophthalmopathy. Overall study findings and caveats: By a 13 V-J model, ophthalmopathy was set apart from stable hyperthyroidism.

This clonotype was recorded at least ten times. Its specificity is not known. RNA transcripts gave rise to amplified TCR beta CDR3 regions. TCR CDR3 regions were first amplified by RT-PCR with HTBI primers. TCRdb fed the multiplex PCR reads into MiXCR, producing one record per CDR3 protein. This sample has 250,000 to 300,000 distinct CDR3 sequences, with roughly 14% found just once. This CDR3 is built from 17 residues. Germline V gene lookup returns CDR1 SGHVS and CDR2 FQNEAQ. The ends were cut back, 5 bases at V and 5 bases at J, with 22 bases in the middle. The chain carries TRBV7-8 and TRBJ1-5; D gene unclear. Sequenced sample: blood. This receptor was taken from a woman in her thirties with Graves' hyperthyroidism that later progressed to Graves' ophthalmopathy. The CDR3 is CASSSKPQSGIYQPQHF. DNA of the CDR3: TGTGCCAGCAGCAGCAAACCCCAGTCGGGCATCTATCAGCCCCAGCATTTT.